This record looks at one T cell receptor beta chain sequence and its context. Sequencing used immunoSEQ multiplex PCR; TCRdb keeps in-frame clones, though not all of them. Of 250,000 to 300,000 clones in the sample, 65% to 90% were seen once. CDR1 and CDR2 (germline): SGHVS, FNYEAQ. CDR3 length: 12 residues. The V gene end was trimmed by 7 bases and the J gene end by 4 bases; junction bases not matched to a gene: 2. This specimen comes from a study of blood T cell repertoires in COVID-19. Study-wide background: Some COVID-19 samples were acute and others convalescent; all came from the United States, Italy and Spain. PBMCs, B-cell-depleted T cells, or T cells were the source of the cDNA or gDNA that made up the material.

This rearrangement joins TRBV7-6 to TRBJ2-5; the match to TRBD1 covers 8 bases. The sequencing sample was made of peripheral blood. This clonotype originated in a man in his fifties or sixties with active or convalescent COVID-19. Here the CDR3 reads CASTGTGETQYF. CDR3 DNA: TGTGCCAGCACCGGGACAGGAGAGACCCAGTACTTC.